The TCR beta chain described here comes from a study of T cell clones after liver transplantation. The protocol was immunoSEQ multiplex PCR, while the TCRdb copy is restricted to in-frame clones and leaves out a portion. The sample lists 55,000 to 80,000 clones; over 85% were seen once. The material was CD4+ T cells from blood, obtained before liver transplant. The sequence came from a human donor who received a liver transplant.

The CDR3 DNA sequence: TGTGCCAGCAGCATCGCGGGATCCTCGAACAATGAGCAGTTCTTC. Translated, it gives CASSIAGSSNNEQFF. This chain joins TRBV28 and TRBJ2-1, with D possibly being TRBD2 (6 bases). Between the trimmed V and J ends, which lost 6 bases and 5 bases, there was a span of 17 bases. The CDR3 totals 15 residues. Looked up from germline, CDR1 is MDHEN and CDR2 is SYDVKM.